Listed here are 29 T cell receptor beta chains from one sample, sequenced in a study of T cell responses to AZD1222 COVID-19 vaccine. Only in-frame clones appear in the TCRdb table, and some are missing; sequencing was by immunoSEQ multiplex PCR. The table has around 160,000 clones, roughly four fifths seen once; the top ten hold about 4%. The sequences come from peripheral blood, collected on day 0 of MenACWY control vaccination. These receptors came from an adult in good health.

The chain links TRBV7-8 to TRBJ2-7; D gene uncertain. The CDR3 is made up of 12 amino acids. The V gene's germline CDR1 is SGHVS and CDR2 FQNEAQ. Trimming took off 5 bases at V and 1 base at J, with 6 bases between the two ends. CDR3 nucleotide sequence: TGTGCCAGCAGCCCCCATTCCTACGAGCAGTACTTC. Residues: CASSPHSYEQYF.

This chain connects TRBV6-5 to TRBJ1-1, with D hard to call. The CDR3 consists of 13 residues. V lost 4 bases to trimming and J lost 0 bases, with 6 bases between them. Germline-derived CDR1 and CDR2 are MNHEY and SVGAGI. The CDR3 reads CASSWQVNTEAFF. As DNA, the CDR3 is TGTGCCAGCAGTTGGCAGGTGAACACTGAAGCTTTCTTT.

V is TRBV5-5 and J is TRBJ2-5; tentatively, D is TRBD2 (6 bases). Germline CDR1 SGHKS, CDR2 YYEKEE (reference sequence). The CDR3 is made up of 17 amino acids. Trimming took 0 bases from V and 1 from J, leaving 16 bases between them. The CDR3 protein is CASSLGWGETSQETQYF. For the CDR3, the DNA is TGTGCCAGCAGCTTGGGTTGGGGGGAGACATCCCAAGAGACCCAGTACTTC.

This rearrangement joins TRBV10-3 to TRBJ2-7; 8 bases agree with TRBD1. V was clipped by 4 bases and J by 5 bases; unmatched bases: 7. This CDR3 is 14 amino acids long. Germline V gene lookup returns CDR1 ENHRY and CDR2 SYGVKD. In nucleotides, the CDR3 is TGTGCCATCAGTGTAGCCAGGGGGCGGAACGAGCAGTACTTC. This gives the protein CAISVARGRNEQYF.

This clone was counted between two and nine times. The chain employs TRBV6-5 and TRBJ1-6; 8 bases are a match to TRBD1. V lost 5 bases to trimming and J lost 5 bases; unmatched junction nucleotides: 5. The CDR3 spans 15 residues. Germline assignment: CDR1 MNHEY and CDR2 SVGAGI. CDR3 coding DNA: TGTGCCAGCAGTCGGACAGGGTCTCATAATTCACCCCTCCACTTT. It is translated as CASSRTGSHNSPLHF.

CDR3 region: CASSLDNDPPLHF. CDR3 sequence (DNA): TGTGCCAGCAGCTTAGATAACGATCCACCCCTCCACTTT. J is TRBJ1-6 and V is TRBV11-2; D is undetermined. With 0 bases removed from V and 11 bases from J, the gap between germline ends came to 8 bases. Germline CDR1 is SGHAT and CDR2 is FQNNGV. CDR3 length equals 13 residues.

The chain couples TRBV6-5 to TRBJ1-1, with a tentative D call TRBD1 (6 bases). The germline V gene has CDR1 MNHEY and CDR2 SVGAGI. The CDR3 runs 14 residues. The V gene lost 6 bases and the J gene lost 5 bases, with 16 bases spanning the gap. CDR3 amino acids: CASRPQGVTTEAFF. The DNA of the CDR3 is TGTGCCAGCAGACCACAGGGAGTAACAACTGAAGCTTTCTTT.

J is TRBJ1-5 and V is TRBV19; 8 bases agree with TRBD1. This CDR3 region has 14 residues. V was clipped by 4 bases and J by 7 bases; unmatched bases: 6. Per germline, CDR1 LNHDA and CDR2 SQIVND (reference sequence). CDR3 sequence (DNA): TGTGCCAGTAGTACTGGACAGGGTGGACAGCCCCAGCATTTT. Protein product: CASSTGQGGQPQHF.

The chain links TRBV6-5 to TRBJ2-5; 14 bases match TRBD2. CDR3 length: 15 residues. Per the germline V gene, CDR1 is MNHEY and CDR2 is SVGAGI. V gave up 10 bases and J gave up 5 bases; unmatched junction bases: 9. The CDR3 DNA sequence: TGTGCCACCCGGACTAGCGGGGGGCGTAGCGAGACCCAGTACTTC. This codes for CATRTSGGRSETQYF.

Comments on this clone: The sample holds other DNA sequences that translate to the same CDR3. The CDR3 DNA sequence: TGTGCCAGTAGTACCGGACAGGGTTATGGCTACACCTTC. It encodes CASSTGQGYGYTF. The chain has TRBV19 and TRBJ1-2; 8 bases align to TRBD1. The CDR3 runs 13 residues. J was trimmed by 5 bases and V by 4 bases; bases with no gene match: 3. CDR1 is LNHDA, CDR2 SQIVND, per germline (reference sequence).

V gene TRBV5-4 combines with J gene TRBJ1-6; D is unresolved. Germline CDR1 reads SGHNT; CDR2 reads YYREEE (reference sequence). There are 12 residues in the CDR3. V shed 1 base and J shed 9 bases, with 5 bases lying between them. The CDR3 DNA sequence: TGTGCCAGCAGCTTGCCTGGTTCACCCCTCCACTTT. Its protein is CASSLPGSPLHF.

V is TRBV2 and J is TRBJ2-5; 7 bases agree with TRBD1. Germline CDR1 and CDR2: SNHLY and FYNNEI. The V gene end was trimmed by 8 bases and the J gene end by 4 bases; junction bases not matched to a gene: 7. This CDR3 is built from 13 residues. In DNA form, the CDR3 reads TGTGCCAGCGACAGGGTGTCCAGAGAGACCCAGTACTTC. Protein sequence: CASDRVSRETQYF.

The chain is built from TRBV5-1 and TRBJ2-6; TRBD1 might be the D (5 bases). The V gene's germline CDR1 is SGHRS and CDR2 YFSETQ. The CDR3 has 18 amino acids. V dropped 0 bases and J dropped 1 base, with 14 bases sitting between them. CDR3 protein: CASSLGGHPSSGANVLTF. The CDR3 DNA sequence: TGCGCCAGCAGCTTGGGGGGCCACCCCTCTTCTGGGGCCAACGTCCTGACTTTC.

J is TRBJ2-3 and V is TRBV14, with a possible D match to TRBD1 (6 bases). CDR1 is SGHDN and CDR2 is FVKESK in the germline V gene. The length of the CDR3 is 15 residues. Trimming took off 1 base at V and 6 bases at J, with 14 bases between the two ends. In DNA, the CDR3 is TGTGCCAGCAGCCAAGGTCAGGGGCGTTCGGATACGCAGTATTTT. It specifies CASSQGQGRSDTQYF.

This clone was picked up one time. The same CDR3 is also encoded by other DNA sequences in this sample. The chain combines TRBV11-2 with TRBJ1-2; 7 nucleotides line up with TRBD1. This CDR3 comprises 13 residues. The V gene end was trimmed by 4 bases and the J gene end by 3 bases; junction bases not matched to a gene: 2. CDR1 is SGHAT and CDR2 is FQNNGV in the germline V gene. The CDR3 DNA sequence: TGTGCCAGCAGCTCGACAGGGTACTATGGCTACACCTTC. As protein: CASSSTGYYGYTF.

This clone appeared a few times. CDR3 region: CASFPGTGLFSDEQFF. CDR3 nucleotides: TGTGCCAGCTTCCCGGGGACAGGGCTTTTTTCGGATGAGCAGTTCTTC. This chain uses TRBV28 with TRBJ2-1; 9 bases match TRBD1. The CDR3 has 16 residues. Losses at the gene ends were 8 bases for V and 8 bases for J; bases not matched to a gene: 16. CDR1 is MDHEN and CDR2 is SYDVKM in the germline V gene.

The chain has TRBV18 and TRBJ2-2; no clear D. The germline V gene has CDR1 KGHSH and CDR2 LQKENI. This CDR3 is built from 14 residues. Deletions cut 1 base from V and 2 bases from J, with 5 bases between. Here the CDR3 reads CASSPLLNTGELFF. As DNA, the CDR3 is TGTGCCAGCTCACCACTCTTAAACACCGGGGAGCTGTTTTTT. The full variable domain, with the rest looked up from reference TRBV18 and TRBJ2-2, is NAGVMQNPRHLVRRRGQEARLRCSPMKGHSHVYWYRQLPEEGLKFMVYLQKENIIDESGMPKERFSAEFPKEGPSILRIQQVVRGDSAAYFCASSPLLNTGELFFGEGSRLTVL.

The chain employs TRBV3-1 (or the pseudogene TRBV3-2) and TRBJ1-2; 8 bases agree with TRBD1. Germline trimming cut 0 bases from V and 6 bases from J; bases unmatched to any gene: 9. This CDR3 is built from 16 residues. CDR1 is LGHDT, CDR2 YNNKEL, per germline (reference sequence). The CDR3 nucleotides read TGTGCCAGCAGCCAAGATGGTCGGACAGGGATAAATGGCTACACCTTC. This encodes CASSQDGRTGINGYTF.

The genes are TRBV30 and TRBJ1-2; 12 nucleotides align to TRBD1. V was pared by 3 bases and J by 7 bases, with 3 bases of the junction left unmatched. The CDR3 has 13 amino acids. Germline V gene sequence: CDR1 GTSNPN, CDR2 SVGIG (reference sequence). The CDR3 loop reads CAWRLGQGAGYTF. The CDR3, as DNA: TGTGCCTGGAGGCTGGGACAGGGGGCTGGCTACACCTTC.

The V and J genes are TRBV5-1 and TRBJ2-3, with 8 positions matching TRBD2. The ends lost 2 bases at V and 2 bases at J; junction bases unmatched: 7. Germline CDR1 reads SGHRS; CDR2 reads YFSETQ. The CDR3 extends over 16 amino acids. CDR3 loop: CASSFRASGFTDTQYF. The CDR3, as DNA: TGCGCCAGCAGCTTCCGGGCTAGCGGGTTCACAGATACGCAGTATTTT.

V usage is TRBV11-2 and J usage is TRBJ2-7; 11 bases fit TRBD2. J lost 7 bases, V lost 5 bases, and 4 bases had no gene match. The CDR3 sequence is 13 residues long. Germline assignment: CDR1 SGHAT and CDR2 FQNNGV. CDR3 DNA sequence: TGTGCCAGCAGCCCCAGACTAGCGGGGGAGCAGTACGTC. Amino acid sequence: CASSPRLAGEQYV.

This chain links TRBV15 with TRBJ2-1; D gene ambiguous. V was trimmed by 4 bases and J by 4 bases, leaving 11 bases between them. This CDR3 has 14 amino acids. Germline V gene lookup returns CDR1 LNHNV and CDR2 YYDKDF (reference sequence). Written as DNA, the CDR3 is TGTGCCACCAGCAAGGCGACGGAATACAATGAGCAGTTCTTC. Translation: CATSKATEYNEQFF. Full variable domain (remainder filled in from reference TRBV15 and TRBJ2-1): DAMVIQNPRYQVTQFGKPVTLSCSQTLNHNVMYWYQQKSSQAPKLLFHYYDKDFNNEADTPDNFQSRRPNTSFCFLDIRSPGLGDTAMYLCATSKATEYNEQFFGPGTRLTVL.

The chain combines TRBV27 with TRBJ1-2, with D possibly TRBD1 on 5 matching bases. Per the germline V gene, CDR1 is MNHEY and CDR2 is SMNVEV (reference sequence). The CDR3 is 14 amino acids. Deletions cut 5 bases from V and 6 bases from J, with 16 bases between. The CDR3 coding sequence is TGTGCCAGCAGTCCCGGGGCAGGCGTTGATGGCTACACCTTC. Its translation: CASSPGAGVDGYTF.

The genes are TRBV3-1 (or the pseudogene TRBV3-2) and TRBJ1-3; TRBD1 matches at 7 bases. Germline CDR1 reads LGHDT; CDR2 reads YNNKEL (reference sequence). The trim removed 4 bases at V and 0 bases at J, leaving 6 bases unmatched. CDR3 length: 16 amino acids. The CDR3 DNA is TGTGCCAGCAGCCCCACAGGGGCGCTCTCTGGAAACACCATATATTTT. Its protein product is CASSPTGALSGNTIYF.

This rearrangement joins TRBV4-2 to TRBJ2-1; possibly TRBD2 for D (5 bases). CDR1 is LGHNA, CDR2 YNFKEQ, per germline. The V gene lost 0 bases and the J gene lost 14 bases, with 20 bases spanning the gap. The CDR3 totals 15 residues. CDR3 region: CASSQDLSRGLVKFF. In DNA, the CDR3 is TGTGCCAGCAGCCAAGATCTGTCGCGCGGACTTGTCAAGTTCTTC.

The V gene is TRBV9, the J gene TRBJ2-3; no definite D call. V lost 0 bases to trimming and J lost 5 bases, with 4 bases between them. The CDR3 extends over 12 amino acids. Germline loops: CDR1 SGDLS, CDR2 YYNGEE. The CDR3 here is CASSVGVDTQYF. The CDR3 nucleotides read TGTGCCAGCAGCGTAGGGGTAGATACGCAGTATTTT.

The chain is built from TRBV27 and TRBJ2-5; 12 nucleotides line up with TRBD2. Per the germline V gene, CDR1 is MNHEY and CDR2 is SMNVEV (reference sequence). CDR3 length: 16 amino acids. The J segment lost 1 base and the V segment lost 5 bases, leaving 5 bases of the junction unmatched. CDR3 bases: TGTGCCAGCAGTCCCCGGACTAGCGGGGCCCAAGAGACCCAGTACTTC. It encodes CASSPRTSGAQETQYF.

The chain joins TRBV19 to TRBJ1-5; D is possibly TRBD1 (6 bases). The V end was cut by 6 bases, the J end by 6 bases, with 12 bases between. This CDR3 is built from 13 residues. The V gene's germline CDR1 is LNHDA and CDR2 SQIVND (reference sequence). CDR3 sequence reads: CASSEQGSQPQHF. In DNA, the CDR3 is TGTGCCAGTAGCGAACAGGGTTCTCAGCCCCAGCATTTT.

The chain is built from TRBV7-9 and TRBJ1-3; the D is unclear. The germline gives CDR1 SEHNR, CDR2 FQNEAQ (reference sequence). The CDR3 sequence is 14 residues long. With 7 bases removed from V and 4 bases from J, the gap between germline ends came to 14 bases. DNA of the CDR3: TGTGCCAGCACCATACAAAATTCGGGAAACACCATATATTTT. Its protein product is CASTIQNSGNTIYF. The whole variable domain, filled in from reference TRBV7-9 and TRBJ1-3, reads DTGVSQNPRHKITKRGQNVTFRCDPISEHNRLYWYRQTLGQGPEFLTYFQNEAQLEKSRLLSDRFSAERPKGSFSTLEIQRTEQGDSAMYLCASTIQNSGNTIYFGEGSWLTVV.